Below, 22 T cell receptor beta chains from the same sample are listed, as sequenced in a study of blood T cell repertoires in COVID-19. Produced via immunoSEQ multiplex PCR; TCRdb's table is partial and in-frame only. The repertoire consists of 100,000 to 150,000 clones, with about 93% occurring once and the leading ten covering about 2%. Sample: peripheral blood. The receptors were gathered from a man aged 45-60 years with COVID-19, enrolled during active disease.

The V gene is TRBV18, the J gene TRBJ1-6; D unresolved. Per the germline V gene, CDR1 is KGHSH and CDR2 is LQKENI. The ends were cut back, 4 bases at V and 10 bases at J, with 8 bases in the middle. This CDR3 has 12 amino acids. The CDR3 reads CASSQSTSPLHF. The CDR3 DNA reads TGTGCCAGCTCACAGAGTACCTCACCCCTCCACTTT.

The chain joins TRBV4-1 to TRBJ2-2; D uncertain. Trimming took 4 bases from V and 0 from J, leaving 9 bases between them. CDR3 length: 15 amino acids. Germline lookup yields CDR1 MGHRA and CDR2 YSYEKL. This chain's CDR3 is CASSRPTANTGELFF. For the CDR3, the DNA is TGCGCCAGCAGCCGGCCCACAGCGAACACCGGGGAGCTGTTTTTT.

The chain joins TRBV11-2 to TRBJ1-1; TRBD1 matches at 8 bases. The V and J ends lost 5 bases and 2 bases, in that order; junction bases with no gene match: 4. Germline V gene lookup returns CDR1 SGHAT and CDR2 FQNNGV. This CDR3 contains 14 residues. DNA of the CDR3: TGTGCCAGCAGCCGGGACAGGAGTAACACTGAAGCTTTCTTT. The encoded protein is CASSRDRSNTEAFF. Full variable domain (missing parts from reference TRBV11-2 and TRBJ1-1): EAGVAQSPRYKIIEKRQSVAFWCNPISGHATLYWYQQILGQGPKLLIQFQNNGVVDDSQLPKDRFSAERLKGVDSTLKIQPAKLEDSAVYLCASSRDRSNTEAFFGQGTRLTVV.

The chain couples TRBV30 to TRBJ2-7; D ambiguous. The CDR3 is 13 amino acids. Germline-derived CDR1 and CDR2 are GTSNPN and SVGIG (reference sequence). V gave up 2 bases and J gave up 3 bases, with 11 bases separating them. The CDR3 DNA reads TGTGCCTGGAGTCGCGGAGAATTCTACGAGCAGTACGTC. Translated: CAWSRGEFYEQYV.

This chain connects TRBV5-1 to TRBJ2-5; 9 bases are a match to TRBD1. Trimming cost V 4 bases and J 8 bases; bases outside gene matches: 9. In germline, CDR1 is SGHRS, CDR2 YFSETQ. This CDR3 region has 14 residues. In DNA form, the CDR3 reads TGCGCCAGCAGCCAACCACCGGGACAGGGAACCCAGTACTTC. Its protein product is CASSQPPGQGTQYF.

The gene calls are TRBV2 and TRBJ2-7, with D hard to call. The V and J ends lost 7 bases and 0 bases respectively, with 13 bases between them. Germline CDR1 reads SNHLY; CDR2 reads FYNNEI. This CDR3 is 14 amino acids long. CDR3 residues: CASIEELNSYEQYF. The CDR3 coding sequence is TGTGCCAGCATCGAGGAACTGAACTCCTACGAGCAGTACTTC.

The DNA of the CDR3 is TGTGCCAGCAGCCCTCAGACAGGGAATCAGCCCCAGCATTTT. The encoded protein is CASSPQTGNQPQHF. The V gene is TRBV7-9, the J gene TRBJ1-5; 7 bases are a match to TRBD1. From germline, CDR1 is SEHNR and CDR2 FQNEAQ (reference sequence). The CDR3 is 14 amino acids. Trimming removed 5 bases from V and 4 bases from J; junction bases left unmatched: 5.

The V gene is TRBV18, the J gene TRBJ2-5; D is uncertain. Looked up from germline, CDR1 is KGHSH and CDR2 is LQKENI. V dropped 3 bases and J dropped 2 bases, with 10 bases sitting between them. The CDR3 length is 14 residues. CDR3 loop: CASSPSWQQETQYF. Here the CDR3 DNA reads TGTGCCAGCTCACCTTCGTGGCAGCAAGAGACCCAGTACTTC.

This sequence joins TRBV6-2 or TRBV6-3 and TRBJ2-7; possibly TRBD2 for D (6 bases). The germline V gene has CDR1 MNHEY and CDR2 SVGEGT. There are 13 residues in the CDR3. V was shortened by 2 bases and J by 4 bases, with 9 bases between the two germline ends. CDR3 sequence: CASSYGTGYEQYF. The DNA of the CDR3 is TGTGCCAGCAGTTACGGGACTGGGTACGAGCAGTACTTC.

The V call is TRBV19, the J call TRBJ2-5, with TRBD1 matching over 9 bases. CDR3 length: 13 amino acids. The junction had 1 base not matched to a gene; V was cut back by 4 bases and J by 4 bases. CDR1 is LNHDA, CDR2 SQIVND, per germline (reference sequence). The CDR3 nucleotides read TGTGCCAGTAGTACGGGACAGGGAGAGACCCAGTACTTC. This gives the protein CASSTGQGETQYF.

CDR3 sequence (DNA): TGTGCCAGCTCACCACCCGTCGGCACTGAAGCTTTCTTT. This encodes CASSPPVGTEAFF. The gene calls are TRBV18 and TRBJ1-1; D unresolved. With 0 bases removed from V and 4 bases from J, the gap between germline ends came to 6 bases. Germline values: CDR1 KGHSH, CDR2 LQKENI. The CDR3 consists of 13 residues.

This chain uses TRBV3-1 (or the pseudogene TRBV3-2) with TRBJ2-1; TRBD2 aligns across 7 bases. J gave up 3 bases and V 0 bases, and 2 bases lay outside the gene matches. Germline V gene sequence: CDR1 LGHDT, CDR2 YNNKEL (reference sequence). The CDR3 spans 15 residues. The CDR3 is CASSQDGGSYNEQFF. The CDR3 nucleotides read TGTGCCAGCAGCCAAGATGGCGGGAGCTACAATGAGCAGTTCTTC.

The chain carries TRBV6-6 and TRBJ2-3; 9 nucleotides match TRBD2. Germline-derived CDR1 and CDR2 are MNHNY and SVGAGI (reference sequence). The trim removed 4 bases at V and 7 bases at J, leaving 9 bases unmatched. This CDR3 is built from 15 residues. The CDR3 protein is CASSSSGTSTHTQYF. The DNA for the CDR3 is TGTGCCAGCAGTTCCTCCGGGACTAGCACCCATACGCAGTATTTT.

The CDR3 bases are TGTGCCAGCAGCTCGGTGTCAAGCGGGGAGCTGTTTTTT. This encodes CASSSVSSGELFF. V usage is TRBV7-9 and J usage is TRBJ2-2; D unclear. The CDR3 is 13 amino acids. The germline CDR1 and CDR2 sequences are SEHNR and FQNEAQ (reference sequence). The V gene lost 4 bases and the J gene lost 7 bases, with 10 bases spanning the gap.

CDR3 in amino acids: CASSVAQGASSYNEQFF. CDR3 sequence (DNA): TGTGCCAGCAGCGTGGCACAGGGCGCGAGCTCCTACAATGAGCAGTTCTTC. J is TRBJ2-1 and V is TRBV11-2; D is perhaps TRBD1 (6 bases). Germline V gene data show CDR1 as SGHAT and CDR2 as FQNNGV. The ends were cut back, 5 bases at V and 0 bases at J, with 17 bases in the middle. The CDR3 totals 17 residues.

The J gene is TRBJ1-1, the V gene TRBV5-8, with 7 bases fitting TRBD1. The CDR3 runs to 16 residues. Germline CDR1 reads SGHTS; CDR2 reads YDEGEE. Unmatched junction bases numbered 8, after V lost 1 base and J lost 2 bases. As DNA, the CDR3 is TGTGCCAGCAGCTTGTGGCGGGGACAGCGAAACACTGAAGCTTTCTTT. Protein sequence: CASSLWRGQRNTEAFF.

This clone has only a few counts. The chain combines TRBV4-1 with TRBJ1-1; TRBD1 might be the D (6 bases). Germline V CDR1 and CDR2: MGHRA, YSYEKL. The CDR3 has 17 amino acids. Trimming took off 2 bases at V and 0 bases at J, with 16 bases between the two ends. The CDR3 coding sequence is TGCGCCAGCAGCCAAAGGTCCCTGGGACAAATGAACACTGAAGCTTTCTTT. Residues: CASSQRSLGQMNTEAFF.

This clone was found once. The chain employs TRBV5-1 and TRBJ1-3, with D maybe TRBD1 (5 bases). CDR3 length: 16 residues. Trimming stripped 0 bases from V and 0 bases from J, with 10 bases between. Germline CDR1 reads SGHRS; CDR2 reads YFSETQ. The CDR3 reads CASSLDGGNSGNTIYF. The CDR3 DNA follows: TGCGCCAGCAGCTTGGACGGGGGGAACTCTGGAAACACCATATATTTT.

The gene calls are TRBV19 and TRBJ1-1; 7 bases match TRBD1. Germline CDR1 reads LNHDA; CDR2 reads SQIVND (reference sequence). CDR3 length: 15 residues. The junction had 13 bases not matched to a gene; V was cut back by 5 bases and J by 7 bases. The CDR3 nucleotides are TGTGCCAGTAGTTTTTTGCGACAGGGCAGGAATGAAGCTTTCTTT. Its protein is CASSFLRQGRNEAFF.

The chain is built from TRBV14 and TRBJ2-1; no reliable D call. This CDR3 contains 11 residues. Germline CDR1 SGHDN, CDR2 FVKESK. Trimming cost V 5 bases and J 8 bases, with 7 bases left between them. CDR3 coding DNA: TGTGCCAGCAGCACTCTTTATGAGCAGTTCTTC. Encoded protein: CASSTLYEQFF.

This clone was seen only once. The J gene is TRBJ1-4, the V gene TRBV5-5; the D is unclear. V was shortened by 2 bases and J by 12 bases, with 11 bases between the two germline ends. CDR1 is SGHKS, CDR2 YYEKEE, per germline (reference sequence). The CDR3 sequence is 12 residues long. The CDR3 spells CASSLMAPELFF. The DNA of the CDR3 is TGTGCCAGCAGCTTAATGGCCCCTGAACTGTTTTTT.

This rearrangement joins TRBV10-3 to TRBJ2-3; 7 bases are a match to TRBD2. With V trimmed by 8 bases and J by 0 bases, 11 bases remained unmatched. The CDR3 spans 16 residues. Per germline, CDR1 ENHRY and CDR2 SYGVKD. In DNA, the CDR3 is TGTGCCATCGGCAATCCTGGGGGGGGAAGCACAGATACGCAGTATTTT. This encodes CAIGNPGGGSTDTQYF.